Sequencing of this T cell receptor beta chain was carried out in a study of a mutant IDH1 vaccine in newly diagnosed glioma. The sample's time point: baseline, week 1 (first vaccination visit). Noted treatment: pre-vaccination baseline after standard-of-care therapy. Clones were read by immunoSEQ multiplex PCR, and TCRdb kept only the in-frame ones, dropping some. Of 70,000 to 95,000 clones in the sample, roughly 87% are singletons; the top ten hold around 5%. V lost 2 bases and J lost 1; bases outside the gene matches: 2. Germline lookup yields CDR1 GTSNPN and CDR2 SVGIG (reference sequence). The CDR3 has 14 residues.

The sample consisted of PBMCs, taken from a glioma patient treated with radiotherapy, temozolomide or both. V is TRBV30 and J is TRBJ2-3, with 8 bases that match TRBD1. The origin of this receptor is a man between 40 and 49 years old with glioma. Some clones in this sample may be carry-over from other donors' samples. The CDR3 spells CAWSPGQGTDTQYF. In DNA form, the CDR3 reads TGTGCCTGGAGTCCGGGACAGGGCACAGATACGCAGTATTTT.